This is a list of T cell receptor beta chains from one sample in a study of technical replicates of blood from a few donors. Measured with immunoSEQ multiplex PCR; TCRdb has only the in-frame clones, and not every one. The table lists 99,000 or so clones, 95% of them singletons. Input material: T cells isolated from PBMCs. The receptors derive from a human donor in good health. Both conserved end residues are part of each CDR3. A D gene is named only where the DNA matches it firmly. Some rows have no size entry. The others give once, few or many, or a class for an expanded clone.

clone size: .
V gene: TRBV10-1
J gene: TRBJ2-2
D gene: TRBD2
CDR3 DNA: TGCGCCACCCAGGGGACTAGCGGAGACCCGAACACCGGGGAGCTGTTTTTT
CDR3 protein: CATQGTSGDPNTGELFF

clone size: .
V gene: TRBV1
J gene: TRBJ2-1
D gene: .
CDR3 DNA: TGCACCAGCAGCCGCAGCTACAGGCTAAACCCATCGTTTTCTACAAATGAGCAGTTCTTC
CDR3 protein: CTSSRSYRLNPSFSTNEQFF

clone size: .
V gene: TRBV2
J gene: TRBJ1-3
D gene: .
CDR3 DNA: TGTGCCAGCAGTGACAGAGGAGTCTCTGGAAACACCATATATTTT
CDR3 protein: CASSDRGVSGNTIYF

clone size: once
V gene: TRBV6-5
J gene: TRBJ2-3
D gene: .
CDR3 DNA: TGTGCCAGCAGTTCCCTCACAGATACGCAGTATTTT
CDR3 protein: CASSSLTDTQYF

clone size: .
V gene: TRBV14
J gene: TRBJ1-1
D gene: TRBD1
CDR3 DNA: TGTGCCAGCAGCCATCCTTCGGACAGGCCAACCTCGAGAAACACTGAAGCTTTCTTT
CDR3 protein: CASSHPSDRPTSRNTEAFF

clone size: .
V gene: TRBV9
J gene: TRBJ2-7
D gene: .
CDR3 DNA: TGTGCCAGCAGCGTGGGTGCGGACTCCTACGAGCAGTACTTC
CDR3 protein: CASSVGADSYEQYF

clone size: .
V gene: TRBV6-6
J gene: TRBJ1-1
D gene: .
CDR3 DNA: TGTGCCAGCAGTTACTTAAATCAGGGATCTGAAGCTTTCTTT
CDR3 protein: CASSYLNQGSEAFF

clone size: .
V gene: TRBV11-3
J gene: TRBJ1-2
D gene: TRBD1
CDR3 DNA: TGTGCCAGCAGCTCTCGTCGACAGGGTGATGGCTACACCTTC
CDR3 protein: CASSSRRQGDGYTF

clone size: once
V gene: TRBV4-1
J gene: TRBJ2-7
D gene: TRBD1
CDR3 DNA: TGCGCCAGCAGCCAAGGACAGGGGGCCTACGAGCAGTACTTC
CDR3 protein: CASSQGQGAYEQYF

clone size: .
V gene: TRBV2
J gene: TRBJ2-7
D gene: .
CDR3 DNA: TGTGCCAGCAGTGGGGTAGGGGTCTCCTACGAGCAGTACTTC
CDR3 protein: CASSGVGVSYEQYF

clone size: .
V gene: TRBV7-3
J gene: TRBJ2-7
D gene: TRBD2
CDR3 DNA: TGTGCCAGCAGCTTAAATAGGCCGGGGGGTCCGTACGAGCAGTACTTC
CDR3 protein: CASSLNRPGGPYEQYF

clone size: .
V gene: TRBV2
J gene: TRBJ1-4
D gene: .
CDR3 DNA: TGTGCCAGCAGACCCTCCCGGACTACTGGGGCGGAAAAACTGTTTTTT
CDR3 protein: CASRPSRTTGAEKLFF

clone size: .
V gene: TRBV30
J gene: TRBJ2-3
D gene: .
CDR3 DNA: TGTGCCTGGAGACCGGGTCCACGACAGCGCAAACGGACAGATACGCAGTATTTT
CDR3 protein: CAWRPGPRQRKRTDTQYF

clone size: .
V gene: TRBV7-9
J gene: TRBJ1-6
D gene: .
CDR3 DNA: TGTGCCAGCAGCTTATGGGGGGCACCCCTCCACTTT
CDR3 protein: CASSLWGAPLHF

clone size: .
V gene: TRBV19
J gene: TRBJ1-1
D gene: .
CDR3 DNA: TGTGCCAGTAGTACCGATTGGGGGGCTGAAGCTTTCTTT
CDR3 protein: CASSTDWGAEAFF

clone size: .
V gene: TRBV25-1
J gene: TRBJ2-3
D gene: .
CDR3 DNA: TGTGCCAGCAGTGGGCGGCGGCTATTCACAGATACGCAGTATTTT
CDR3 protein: CASSGRRLFTDTQYF

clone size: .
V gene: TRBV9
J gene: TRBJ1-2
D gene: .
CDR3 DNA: TGTGCCAGCGCCGGGGTTCTTGGCTATGGCTACACCTTC
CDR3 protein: CASAGVLGYGYTF

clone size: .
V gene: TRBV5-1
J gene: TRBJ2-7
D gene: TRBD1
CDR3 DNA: TGCGCCAGCAGCTCGGGACAGGGGGCCCACGAGCAGTACTTC
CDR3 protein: CASSSGQGAHEQYF

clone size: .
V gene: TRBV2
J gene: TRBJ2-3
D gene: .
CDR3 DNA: TGTGCCAGCAGGGAACAGACAGATACGCAGTATTTT
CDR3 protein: CASREQTDTQYF

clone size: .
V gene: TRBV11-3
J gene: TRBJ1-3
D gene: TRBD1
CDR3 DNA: TGTGCCAGCAGCCCGACAGGGGCTGTCTCTGGAAACACCATATATTTT
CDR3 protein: CASSPTGAVSGNTIYF

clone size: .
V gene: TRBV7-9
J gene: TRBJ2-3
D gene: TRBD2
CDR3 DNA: TGTGCCAGCAGCTTATTGCGGGGGGGCTTAGATACGCAGTATTTT
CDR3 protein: CASSLLRGGLDTQYF

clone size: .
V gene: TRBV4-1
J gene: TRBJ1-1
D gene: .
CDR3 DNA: TGCGCCAGCAGCCAAGAGAGTTTCAGAGGATTGAACACTGAAGCTTTCTTT
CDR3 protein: CASSQESFRGLNTEAFF

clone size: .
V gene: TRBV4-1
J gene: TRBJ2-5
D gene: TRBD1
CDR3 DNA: TGCGCCAGCAGCCAAGATGGCAGGGGGCTCGCCCGCACAGAGACCCAGTACTTC
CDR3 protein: CASSQDGRGLARTETQYF

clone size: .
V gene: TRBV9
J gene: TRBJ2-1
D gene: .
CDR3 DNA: TGTGCCAGCAGCTGGGGGGACAATGAGCAGTTCTTC
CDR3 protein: CASSWGDNEQFF

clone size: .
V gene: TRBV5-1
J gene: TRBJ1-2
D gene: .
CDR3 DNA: TGCGCCAGCAGCTTAAGGGGATTCGGCAGCGGCTACACCTTC
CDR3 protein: CASSLRGFGSGYTF

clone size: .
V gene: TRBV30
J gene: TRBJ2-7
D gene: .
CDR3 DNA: TGTGCCTGGAGGACCGTCGGACAGGGAGGGTACGAGCAGTACTTC
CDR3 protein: CAWRTVGQGGYEQYF

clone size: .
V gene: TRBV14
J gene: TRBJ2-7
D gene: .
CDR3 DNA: TGTGCCAGCAGCCATGTGAGTTACGAGCAGTACTTC
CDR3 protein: CASSHVSYEQYF

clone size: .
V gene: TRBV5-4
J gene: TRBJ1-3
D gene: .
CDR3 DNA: TGTGCCAGCAGCAATGGGGCGGGGATGCGGTCTGGAAACACCATATATTTT
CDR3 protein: CASSNGAGMRSGNTIYF

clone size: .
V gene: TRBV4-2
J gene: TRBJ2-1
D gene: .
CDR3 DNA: TGTGCCAGCAGCCAAGGCCTTAGCGGAAATGAGCAGTTCTTC
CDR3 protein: CASSQGLSGNEQFF

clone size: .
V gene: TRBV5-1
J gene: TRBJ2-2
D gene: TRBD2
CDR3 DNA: TGCGCCAGCAGCGCCGGGACTAGCGGTTCGGGTGAGCTGTTTTTT
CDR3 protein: CASSAGTSGSGELFF

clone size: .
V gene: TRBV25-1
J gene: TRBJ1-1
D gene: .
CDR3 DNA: TGTGCCAGCAGCGCCCAAGGAGGGACTGAAGCTTTCTTT
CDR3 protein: CASSAQGGTEAFF

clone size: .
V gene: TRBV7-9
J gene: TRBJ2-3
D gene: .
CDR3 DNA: TGTGCCAGCAGCACAAGAAGGACCGGCGTTGACGTTTCGGGGACGCAGTATTTT
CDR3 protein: CASSTRRTGVDVSGTQYF

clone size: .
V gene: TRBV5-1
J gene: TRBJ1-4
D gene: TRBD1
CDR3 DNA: TGCGCCAGCAGCCGATGGGGACAGGGGGCGCAGACTAATGAAAAACTGTTTTTT
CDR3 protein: CASSRWGQGAQTNEKLFF

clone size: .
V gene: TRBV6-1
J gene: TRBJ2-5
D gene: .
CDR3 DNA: TGTGCCAGCAGCCCAGGGGTTGAGACCCAGTACTTC
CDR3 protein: CASSPGVETQYF

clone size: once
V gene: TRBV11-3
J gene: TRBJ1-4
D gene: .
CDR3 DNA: TGTGCCAGCAGCTTAGTCTTCGACTCTAATGAAAAACTGTTTTTT
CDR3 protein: CASSLVFDSNEKLFF

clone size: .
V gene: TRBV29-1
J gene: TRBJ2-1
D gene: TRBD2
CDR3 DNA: TGCAGCGTTGTAGGACTAGCCCTTTACAATGAGCAGTTCTTC
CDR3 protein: CSVVGLALYNEQFF